What follows describes a single T cell receptor (beta chain). The treatment was: about 20 received Ad26.COV2.S at low or high dose, single or two shots; roughly five received placebo; per-sample allocation not given. On day 63 after the first injection, vaccine and placebo recipients gave samples. The source of the sample is a study of Ad26.COV2.S vaccination and SARS-CoV-2 variants. Profiling relied on immunoSEQ multiplex PCR, and the TCRdb table lists in-frame clones only, not all of them. Of roughly 250,000 clones in the sample, around 88% were seen once. Sequenced here: peripheral blood, sampled in a trial of Ad26.COV2.S vaccine versus placebo. The clonotype comes from a person between 18 and 59 years old who received the Ad26.COV2.S COVID-19 vaccine or a placebo.

DNA for the CDR3: TGTGCCAGCAGCCTCATACAGGGCGGGGAGACCCAGTACTTC. It encodes CASSLIQGGETQYF. The rearrangement links TRBV7-2 to TRBJ2-5, with D possibly TRBD1 on 6 matching bases. V dropped 5 bases and J dropped 5 bases, with 15 bases sitting between them. There are 14 residues in the CDR3. Germline loops: CDR1 SGHTA, CDR2 FQGNSA.